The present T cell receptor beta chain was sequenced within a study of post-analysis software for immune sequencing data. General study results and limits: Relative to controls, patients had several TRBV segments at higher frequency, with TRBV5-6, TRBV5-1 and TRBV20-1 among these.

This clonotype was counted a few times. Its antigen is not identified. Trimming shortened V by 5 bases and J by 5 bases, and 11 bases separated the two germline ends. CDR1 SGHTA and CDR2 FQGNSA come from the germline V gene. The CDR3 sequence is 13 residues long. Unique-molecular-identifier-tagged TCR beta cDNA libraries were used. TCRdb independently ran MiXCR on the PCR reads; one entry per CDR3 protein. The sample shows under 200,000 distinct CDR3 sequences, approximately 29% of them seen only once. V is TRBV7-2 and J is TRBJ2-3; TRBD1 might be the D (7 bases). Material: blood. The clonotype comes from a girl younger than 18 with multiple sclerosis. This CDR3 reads CASSRGREDTQYF. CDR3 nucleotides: TGTGCCAGCAGCAGGGGGCGGGAAGATACGCAGTATTTT.